A single TCR beta chain is shown here with its context. The data were taken from a study of blood T cell repertoires in COVID-19. J was trimmed by 5 bases and V by 4 bases; bases with no gene match: 13. CDR1 is SGHKS and CDR2 is YYEKEE in the germline V gene (reference sequence). This CDR3 has 16 amino acids. Some clones are missing from TCRdb's copy, which holds only in-frame ones; the method was immunoSEQ multiplex PCR. The sample has tens of thousands of clones, 80% to 85% seen once. This rearrangement joins TRBV5-5 to TRBJ2-5; TRBD2 matches at 8 bases. Sequences were obtained from peripheral blood. The clonotype originates from a man older than 75 with COVID-19, enrolled during active disease. The CDR3 loop reads CASSLLSAGLGETQYF. CDR3 DNA: TGTGCCAGCAGCCTCCTATCGGCGGGACTAGGGGAGACCCAGTACTTC.